A selection of T cell receptor beta chains follows, all from one sample in a study of regulatory T cells in long-lasting Graves disease. TCRdb recomputed calls from the multiplex PCR reads with MiXCR, one row per CDR3 protein. The sample includes some 400,000 distinct CDR3 sequences, about 15% of them seen just once. This sample also belongs to another study, concerning T cells in Graves' hyperthyroidism and ophthalmopathy.

This material consisted of peripheral blood mononuclear cells (PBMCs), taken at new diagnosis, from a patient treated with antithyroid drugs. Receptors originate from a woman aged 25 to 45 with Graves disease. CDR3s include the opening cysteine and the closing phenylalanine or tryptophan. D genes are given only for firm matches. Clone size is stated in some rows and not others, as once, few, many or a class when expanded.

v_call	j_call	clone_size	d_call	cdr3_aa	cdr3_nt
TRBV20-1	TRBJ1-6	few	TRBD1	CSAGGNRGSPLHF	TGCAGTGCTGGGGGAAACAGGGGCTCTCCCCTCCACTTT
TRBV20-1	TRBJ2-7	many	TRBD2	CRTSGRINEQYF	TGCAGGACTAGCGGGAGAATCAACGAGCAGTACTTC
TRBV20-1	TRBJ2-1	many	TRBD2	CSARDSGTSNEQFF	TGCAGTGCTAGAGACAGCGGGACCAGCAATGAGCAGTTCTTC
TRBV10-3	TRBJ2-6	NA	TRBD2	CAISKTSGGSGANVLTF	TGTGCCATCAGTAAGACTAGCGGCGGCTCTGGGGCCAACGTCCTGACTTTC
TRBV6-5	TRBJ1-5	many	NA	CASSYRNQFSSNQPQHF	TGTGCCAGCAGTTACCGGAACCAATTCAGTAGCAATCAGCCCCAGCATTTT
TRBV11-1	TRBJ2-1	many	TRBD2	CASSSVLAGGPRNEQFF	TGTGCCAGCAGCTCGGTACTAGCGGGAGGGCCGCGGAATGAGCAGTTCTTC
TRBV2	TRBJ2-2	many	TRBD1	CASSEGTGPGELFF	TGTGCCAGCAGTGAAGGGACAGGGCCCGGGGAGCTGTTTTTT
TRBV3-1	TRBJ1-2	many	TRBD1	CASSDRTGASYGYTF	TGTGCCAGCAGCGACAGGACAGGGGCTTCCTATGGCTACACCTTC
TRBV19	TRBJ1-2	few	TRBD1	CASRGTASNYGYTF	TGTGCCAGTAGGGGGACAGCGTCTAACTATGGCTACACCTTC
TRBV12-3/TRBV12-4	TRBJ2-1	many	NA	CASRPRTNLSYNEQFF	TGTGCCAGCAGACCTAGGACAAACCTCTCCTACAATGAGCAGTTCTTC
TRBV15	TRBJ2-1	NA	TRBD1	CATSRDDRAPYNEQFF	TGTGCCACCAGCAGAGACGACAGGGCGCCCTACAATGAGCAGTTCTTC
TRBV5-6	TRBJ2-5	many	NA	CASSLASEAETQYF	TGTGCCAGCAGCTTGGCGAGCGAGGCAGAGACCCAGTACTTC
TRBV29-1	TRBJ1-2	NA	TRBD1	CSVGREGTGLIYGYTF	TGCAGCGTTGGAAGGGAGGGGACAGGCCTTATCTATGGCTACACCTTC
TRBV6-1	TRBJ2-5	NA	NA	CASSEVLWGSGTQYF	TGTGCCAGCAGTGAAGTGCTATGGGGGTCAGGGACCCAGTACTTC
TRBV24-1	TRBJ2-3	NA	TRBD2	CATSDLGGSLDTQYF	TGTGCCACCAGTGATTTGGGCGGGAGTTTAGATACGCAGTATTTT
TRBV13	TRBJ2-4	few	NA	CASSSANAGGKNIQYF	TGTGCCAGCAGCTCCGCTAATGCAGGTGGCAAAAACATTCAGTACTTC
TRBV19	TRBJ2-3	few	NA	CASSIATLGTDTQYF	TGTGCCAGTAGTATAGCCACTCTTGGCACAGATACGCAGTATTTT
TRBV20-1	TRBJ1-4	many	NA	CSARRRDGVDEKLFF	TGCAGTGCTAGAAGGAGGGACGGGGTTGATGAAAAACTGTTTTTT
TRBV4-1	TRBJ2-7	many	TRBD1	CASSQVTGQGIYEQYF	TGCGCCAGCAGCCAAGTTACCGGACAGGGAATCTACGAGCAGTACTTC
TRBV9	TRBJ2-5	NA	NA	CASSVEGGNRKETQYF	TGTGCCAGCAGCGTAGAGGGGGGCAATCGGAAAGAGACCCAGTACTTC
TRBV7-2	TRBJ2-7	many	TRBD2	CASSPQAGLAVYEQYF	TGTGCCAGCAGCCCGCAGGCGGGACTAGCGGTTTACGAGCAGTACTTC
TRBV5-4	TRBJ2-4	few	TRBD2	CASSSPGLYINF	TGTGCCAGCAGCTCGCCGGGACTATACATAAACTTC
TRBV5-6	TRBJ1-1	many	TRBD1	CASSLARGYGNTEAFF	TGTGCCAGCAGCTTGGCCAGGGGGTACGGGAACACTGAAGCTTTCTTT
TRBV12-3/TRBV12-4	TRBJ1-1	few	NA	CASSLGNTEASF	TGTGCCAGCAGTTTGGGGAACACTGAAGCTTCCTTT
TRBV2	TRBJ1-6	many	TRBD1	CASIKDRVRSPLHF	TGTGCCAGCATTAAGGACAGGGTTCGTTCACCCCTCCACTTT